This T cell receptor beta chain was recovered during a study of T cell changes during pregnancy in multiple sclerosis. Trimming cost V 5 bases and J 3 bases; bases outside gene matches: 11. Germline-derived CDR1 and CDR2 are SGHDT and YYEEEE. The CDR3 runs 15 residues. Assay: immunoSEQ multiplex PCR; the TCRdb copy retains only in-frame clones and omits some. The profile covers 20,000 to 25,000 clones, with about 89% appearing a single time and 10% to 15% taken by the ten largest. The specimen comprised CD8+ T cells from peripheral blood mononuclear cells, sampled in the first trimester of pregnancy. The clonotype comes from a female donor in good health, enrolled as a control in a pregnancy study. This sequence joins TRBV5-6 and TRBJ2-7; TRBD1 agrees at 7 bases. The DNA for the CDR3 is TGTGCCAGCAGTCCGAATGTCCAGGGGGTCTACGAGCAGTACTTC. This sequence encodes CASSPNVQGVYEQYF.